This entry concerns a single T cell receptor (beta chain). The time point: patch test 2, 6 weeks after DPC sensitization. Treatment noted: therapeutic diphenylcyclopropenone sensitization with weekly scalp DPC. This CDR3 comprises 14 residues. The germline V gene encodes CDR1 SGHNT and CDR2 YENEEA. V lost 6 bases to trimming and J lost 3 bases; unmatched junction nucleotides: 3. Each CDR3 protein is one row after TCRdb ran MiXCR on the RACE reads. In the table there are more than 110,000 distinct CDR3 sequences, about an eighth of which are singletons. This specimen comes from a study of human T cells and chemical hapten exposure.

The chain employs TRBV11-3 and TRBJ2-1, with 9 nucleotides matching TRBD2. The receptor comes from a woman in her forties or fifties with alopecia areata. Some clones in this sample may be carry-over from other donors' samples. The sequences come from whole blood, collected in connection with sensitization to the hapten diphenylcyclopropenone (DPC). The CDR3 DNA follows: TGTGCCAGCAGAAGTAGCGGGAGCTACAATGAGCAGTTCTTC. As protein: CASRSSGSYNEQFF.